The sequence of this TCR beta chain was determined in a study of control samples from healthy donors and cancer patients. The CDR3 is 15 residues long. Germline V gene lookup returns CDR1 MNHEY and CDR2 SMNVEV (reference sequence). Trimming shortened V by 6 bases and J by 1 base, and 12 bases separated the two germline ends. Produced via immunoSEQ multiplex PCR; TCRdb's table is partial and in-frame only. The table shows 150,000 to 180,000 clones, with approximately 93% occurring only once. J is TRBJ1-4 and V is TRBV27, with D perhaps matching TRBD1 (5 bases). This sequence was found in a man aged 35-49 years in good health. The sample taken for sequencing was blood. The DNA for the CDR3 is TGTGCCAGCAGATCCGGGGGGGGAACTAATGAAAAACTGTTTTTT. The encoded protein is CASRSGGGTNEKLFF.